These T cell receptor beta chains were read from a single sample in a study of T cells in tuberculosis. Profiled with immunoSEQ multiplex PCR; TCRdb holds only in-frame clones, not every one. The data show 25,000 to 35,000 clones, roughly 95% seen once. Sequencing input: PBMCs. The source is a donor aged 10-29 years with latent tuberculosis or without tuberculosis infection. CDR3s include the opening cysteine and the closing phenylalanine or tryptophan.

V gene: TRBV5-6; J gene: TRBJ2-3; CDR3 protein: CASSPPGVSTDTQYF
V gene: TRBV27; J gene: TRBJ1-2; CDR3 protein: CASRQGVYRGYTF
V gene: TRBV18; J gene: TRBJ2-5; CDR3 protein: CASSPLHGTTEETQYF
V gene: TRBV11-2; J gene: TRBJ2-3; CDR3 protein: CASSLVGSGRGTDTQYF
V gene: TRBV13; J gene: TRBJ1-5; CDR3 protein: CASSLGGAQGNQPQHF
V gene: TRBV7-2; J gene: TRBJ2-3; CDR3 protein: CASRSGLAGDRKDTQYF
V gene: TRBV7-6; J gene: TRBJ1-5; CDR3 protein: CASSLGQPGGNQPQHF
V gene: TRBV6-5; J gene: TRBJ2-7; CDR3 protein: CASSYSSGGYEQYF
V gene: TRBV4-1; J gene: TRBJ2-7; CDR3 protein: CASSQEEGGTGSSYEQYF
V gene: TRBV7-2; J gene: TRBJ2-7; CDR3 protein: CASSSAGTMTYEQYF
V gene: TRBV10-3; J gene: TRBJ2-3; CDR3 protein: CAISLQGAGTDTQYF
V gene: TRBV30; J gene: TRBJ2-4; CDR3 protein: CAWSVPALVQYF
V gene: TRBV20-1; J gene: TRBJ2-3; CDR3 protein: CSASFVESQYF
V gene: TRBV9; J gene: TRBJ2-7; CDR3 protein: CASSEGLSYEQYF
V gene: TRBV5-4; J gene: TRBJ2-7; CDR3 protein: CASSTSSYEQYF
V gene: TRBV19; J gene: TRBJ2-7; CDR3 protein: CASSRQFSYEQYF
V gene: TRBV6-5; J gene: TRBJ1-4; CDR3 protein: CASSRTANEKLFF
V gene: TRBV5-6; J gene: TRBJ1-2; CDR3 protein: CASSFGVYGYTF
V gene: TRBV29-1; J gene: TRBJ1-1; CDR3 protein: CSVVTENTEAFF
V gene: TRBV7-9; J gene: TRBJ2-3; CDR3 protein: CASSARQARTDTQYF
V gene: TRBV5-1; J gene: TRBJ2-2; CDR3 protein: CASSFNRDYHYTGELFF
V gene: TRBV29-1; J gene: TRBJ1-1; CDR3 protein: CSVEKQTQAFF
V gene: TRBV5-6; J gene: TRBJ1-1; CDR3 protein: CASSSVGAVWAFF
V gene: TRBV25-1; J gene: TRBJ2-7; CDR3 protein: CASTAAGAPNEQYF
V gene: TRBV6-6; J gene: TRBJ1-4; CDR3 protein: CASSYAGPTNEKLFF
V gene: TRBV28; J gene: TRBJ2-2; CDR3 protein: CASSSILQVYTGELFF
V gene: TRBV2; J gene: TRBJ2-3; CDR3 protein: CASSATQSTDTQYF
V gene: TRBV2; J gene: TRBJ2-7; CDR3 protein: CASSYRGREERYEQYF
V gene: TRBV6-4; J gene: TRBJ2-3; CDR3 protein: CASSQSGSTDTQYF
V gene: TRBV13; J gene: TRBJ2-2; CDR3 protein: CASSLGQASEELFF
V gene: TRBV25-1; J gene: TRBJ2-7; CDR3 protein: CASSDRSSPIHGYEQYF
V gene: TRBV4-2; J gene: TRBJ2-3; CDR3 protein: CASSQDERLSTDTQYF
V gene: TRBV2; J gene: TRBJ2-7; CDR3 protein: CASRDPGQGGKYEQYF
V gene: TRBV28; J gene: TRBJ2-7; CDR3 protein: CASSFGASSSYEQYF
V gene: TRBV28; J gene: TRBJ2-3; CDR3 protein: CASASGRAMGTQYF
V gene: TRBV29-1; J gene: TRBJ2-7; CDR3 protein: CSAQGQGNYEQYF
V gene: TRBV7-8; J gene: TRBJ2-7; CDR3 protein: CASSPGRTGGHKNGQYF
V gene: TRBV9; J gene: TRBJ2-1; CDR3 protein: CASSARSQSRYNEQFF
V gene: TRBV5-1; J gene: TRBJ2-6; CDR3 protein: CASSVDRGLRGANVLTF
V gene: TRBV6-6; J gene: TRBJ1-3; CDR3 protein: CASSYPLRGTIYF
V gene: TRBV5-4; J gene: TRBJ1-4; CDR3 protein: CASSFNNEKLFF
V gene: TRBV4-2; J gene: TRBJ2-3; CDR3 protein: CASSQETWGGPSTDTQYF
V gene: TRBV19; J gene: TRBJ2-7; CDR3 protein: CASSIPGGSYEQYF